The next 24 T cell receptor beta chains were all read from a single sample in a study of cytomegalovirus exposure and HLA in healthy donors. PCR used 60 Vbeta primers and 13 Jbeta primers. Here immunoSEQ multiplex PCR was the method, and the copy in TCRdb shows in-frame clones only, minus some. This sample yields approximately 220,000 clones, of which approximately 80% are seen a single time; 2.9% belongs to the top ten. The sequencing sample was made of PBMCs. These receptors all come from a young man in good health and CMV-seronegative.

This clone was found a few times. One junction end does not reproduce the germline sequence, and a read error may be involved. The gene calls are TRBV13 and TRBJ2-6; 8 nucleotides line up with TRBD2. CDR3 length: 19 residues. In germline, CDR1 is PRHDT, CDR2 FYEKMQ (reference sequence). CDR3 coding DNA: TGTGCCAGCAGCCCAAATGTTCTGGCGGGGGGTTTGGGGGCCAGCGTCCTGACTTTC. Translation gives CASSPNVLAGGLGASVLTF.

The gene calls are TRBV5-1 and TRBJ2-7; 10 bases are a match to TRBD1. The length of the CDR3 is 16 residues. V lost 5 bases and J lost 3; bases outside the gene matches: 11. Germline assignment: CDR1 SGHRS and CDR2 YFSETQ. CDR3 residues: CASRPMTGGRDYEQYF. CDR3 bases: TGCGCCAGCAGACCTATGACAGGGGGCAGGGACTACGAGCAGTACTTC.

The chain links TRBV2 to TRBJ2-5; tentative D call: TRBD2 (5 bases). The ends were cut back, 6 bases at V and 5 bases at J, with 10 bases in the middle. The CDR3 spans 12 residues. The germline CDR1 and CDR2 sequences are SNHLY and FYNNEI. In DNA form, the CDR3 reads TGTGCCAGCAGAAGAGCGGTTGAGACCCAGTACTTC. This encodes CASRRAVETQYF.

The chain couples TRBV6-6 to TRBJ2-3, with D unclear. Deletions cut 2 bases from V and 10 bases from J, with 13 bases between. The CDR3 covers 13 residues. The germline gives CDR1 MNHNY, CDR2 SVGAGI (reference sequence). The CDR3: CASSYDSSPAQYF. The CDR3, as DNA: TGTGCCAGCAGTTACGACTCCTCCCCGGCGCAGTATTTT.

The chain has TRBV6-5 and TRBJ2-7; 11 bases line up with TRBD2. CDR1 is MNHEY and CDR2 is SVGAGI in the germline V gene. With 0 bases clipped from V and 3 bases from J, the junction kept 4 bases outside the gene matches. The CDR3 totals 16 residues. The CDR3 sequence is CASSYSLAGGDYEQYF. The CDR3 coding sequence is TGTGCCAGCAGTTACTCGTTAGCGGGGGGGGACTACGAGCAGTACTTC.

V usage is TRBV5-4 and J usage is TRBJ2-1; 8 bases align to TRBD2. Unmatched junction bases numbered 11, after V lost 4 bases and J lost 5 bases. This CDR3 contains 16 residues. Germline CDR1 and CDR2: SGHNT and YYREEE (reference sequence). CDR3 residues: CASSPVNSGGNNEQFF. CDR3 in DNA: TGTGCCAGCAGCCCTGTTAATTCGGGGGGGAACAATGAGCAGTTCTTC.

The chain couples TRBV19 to TRBJ2-5, with 8 positions matching TRBD1. The ends lost 7 bases at V and 1 base at J; junction bases unmatched: 8. The CDR3 extends over 15 amino acids. CDR1 is LNHDA and CDR2 is SQIVND in the germline V gene (reference sequence). This CDR3 is CASTPGQVPQETQYF. CDR3 DNA: TGTGCCAGTACCCCGGGACAGGTTCCCCAAGAGACCCAGTACTTC.

This clone was observed a single time. The V call is TRBV7-9, the J call TRBJ2-5; possible D gene TRBD1, 7 bases. Trimming shortened V by 2 bases and J by 3 bases, and 25 bases separated the two germline ends. Germline-derived CDR1 and CDR2 are SEHNR and FQNEAQ (reference sequence). There are 19 residues in the CDR3. In nucleotides, the CDR3 is TGTGCCAGCAGCTTACCAGGGTCTACTAGGGGGCCGGGGGAAGAGACCCAGTACTTC. This codes for CASSLPGSTRGPGEETQYF.

This sequence joins TRBV11-2 and TRBJ2-5, with D possibly being TRBD2 (6 bases). Germline CDR1 SGHAT, CDR2 FQNNGV. Trimming removed 2 bases at V and 0 bases at J, with 7 bases between. The CDR3 spans 14 residues. CDR3 coding DNA: TGTGCCAGCAGCTTACGGGGGTACCAAGAGACCCAGTACTTC. This codes for CASSLRGYQETQYF.

This chain connects TRBV19 to TRBJ1-5; D possibly corresponds to TRBD1 (6 bases). Germline CDR1 is LNHDA and CDR2 is SQIVND (reference sequence). The CDR3 loop spans 15 amino acids. V lost 6 bases and J lost 2, with 14 bases in between. Here the CDR3 reads CASRYRDGGNQPQHF. Here the CDR3 DNA reads TGTGCCAGTAGATACAGGGACGGTGGCAATCAGCCCCAGCATTTT.

This chain links TRBV15 with TRBJ2-1; 11 nucleotides line up with TRBD2. The V segment lost 3 bases and the J segment 10 bases; nucleotides outside the gene matches: 11. CDR3 length: 16 amino acids. Germline V gives CDR1 LNHNV, CDR2 YYDKDF (reference sequence). The CDR3: CATSSSILAGGYEQFF. The CDR3 nucleotides read TGTGCCACCAGCAGTTCAATCCTAGCGGGGGGCTACGAGCAGTTCTTC.

The J gene is TRBJ2-7, the V gene TRBV7-8, with D possibly matching TRBD1 (5 bases). Germline CDR1 SGHVS, CDR2 FQNEAQ. The CDR3 length is 16 residues. V dropped 4 bases and J dropped 2 bases, with 18 bases sitting between them. The CDR3 DNA is TGTGCCAGCAGCTCCCCCAGGGAAGGGTTTACCTACGAGCAGTACTTC. It codes for CASSSPREGFTYEQYF.

The chain combines TRBV29-1 with TRBJ2-7, with TRBD2 identical over 8 bases. The germline V gene has CDR1 SQVTM and CDR2 ANQGSEA. The CDR3 has 13 residues. V lost 6 bases to trimming and J lost 5 bases; unmatched junction nucleotides: 9. In DNA, the CDR3 is TGCAGCGTCGCCAGTTTAGCGGGGAACGAGCAGTACTTC. Translating it yields CSVASLAGNEQYF.

The rearrangement links TRBV18 to TRBJ1-1, with 8 nucleotides matching TRBD1. This CDR3 comprises 15 residues. The ends lost 6 bases at V and 3 bases at J; junction bases unmatched: 9. Germline assignment: CDR1 KGHSH and CDR2 LQKENI. CDR3 region: CASSQRTGKDTEAFF. The CDR3 DNA sequence: TGTGCCAGCTCCCAAAGGACAGGGAAGGACACTGAAGCTTTCTTT.

The V gene is TRBV27, the J gene TRBJ2-3, with 10 bases matching TRBD2. CDR1 and CDR2 (germline): MNHEY, SMNVEV (reference sequence). Germline trimming cut 5 bases from V and 4 bases from J; bases unmatched to any gene: 12. The length of the CDR3 is 17 residues. The CDR3 is CASSPSNLAGAPDTQYF. In DNA form, the CDR3 reads TGTGCCAGCAGTCCTTCTAACCTAGCGGGGGCCCCAGATACGCAGTATTTT.

This chain links TRBV19 with TRBJ2-5; TRBD2 matches at 7 bases. The CDR3 is 14 amino acids. J gave up 6 bases and V 4 bases, and 8 bases lay outside the gene matches. CDR1 and CDR2 (germline): LNHDA, SQIVND (reference sequence). CDR3 region: CASSTLRGGKTQYF. The CDR3 DNA reads as TGTGCCAGTAGTACCCTACGCGGGGGAAAGACCCAGTACTTC.

This chain uses TRBV5-1 with TRBJ2-2, with 11 bases aligning to TRBD2. This CDR3 contains 16 residues. Germline values: CDR1 SGHRS, CDR2 YFSETQ. V was clipped by 0 bases and J by 6 bases; unmatched bases: 4. Here the CDR3 DNA reads TGCGCCAGCAGCTTGGGGCTAGCGGGGGGCCCCGGGGAGCTGTTTTTT. Translating it yields CASSLGLAGGPGELFF.

DNA for the CDR3: TGTGCCAGCAGTTTTAGCGGGGGGGAGAACGAGCAGTACTTC. Residues: CASSFSGGENEQYF. V is TRBV28 and J is TRBJ2-7, with TRBD2 matching 11 bases. Germline CDR1 and CDR2: MDHEN and SYDVKM. V shed 3 bases and J 5 bases; nucleotides not matched to a gene: 3. This CDR3 spans 14 amino acids. Combining the CDR3 with reference TRBV28 and TRBJ2-7 gives the whole variable domain DVKVTQSSRYLVKRTGEKVFLECVQDMDHENMFWYRQDPGLGLRLIYFSYDVKMKEKGDIPEGYSVSREKKERFSLILESASTNQTSMYLCASSFSGGENEQYFGPGTRLTVT.

The chain carries TRBV7-8 and TRBJ1-6, with 8 positions matching TRBD1. Trimming cost V 1 base and J 7 bases; bases outside gene matches: 6. The CDR3 runs 16 residues. CDR1 and CDR2 (germline): SGHVS, FQNEAQ. CDR3 in amino acids: CASSLVRQGLNSPLHF. In DNA, the CDR3 is TGTGCCAGCAGCTTAGTTCGACAGGGGCTGAATTCACCCCTCCACTTT.

The chain recombines TRBV28 with TRBJ1-5, with D possibly matching TRBD1 (5 bases). Germline V gene lookup returns CDR1 MDHEN and CDR2 SYDVKM. The length of the CDR3 is 13 residues. The V end lost 2 bases, the J end lost 9 bases, and 11 bases lay between the germline ends. The CDR3 loop is CASSLGALGPQHF. CDR3 in DNA: TGTGCCAGCAGTTTAGGGGCCTTGGGGCCCCAGCATTTT.

The chain is built from TRBV2 and TRBJ1-1; TRBD1 is a possible D gene (6 bases). The germline V gene encodes CDR1 SNHLY and CDR2 FYNNEI. Deletions cut 4 bases from V and 1 base from J, with 13 bases between. This CDR3 comprises 15 residues. CDR3 nucleotides: TGTGCCAGCAGTGGGGGAGGGGGGGGGAACACTGAAGCTTTCTTT. Translated, it gives CASSGGGGGNTEAFF.

This chain connects TRBV9 to TRBJ2-2; TRBD2 aligns across 12 bases. Germline V gene lookup returns CDR1 SGDLS and CDR2 YYNGEE. V was clipped by 2 bases and J by 6 bases; unmatched bases: 17. The CDR3 runs 20 residues. CDR3 nucleotide sequence: TGTGCCAGCAGCGTCGAGCTAGCGGGGGGGAGGGGGTCGAATTCCGGGGAGCTGTTTTTT. This codes for CASSVELAGGRGSNSGELFF.

With regard to this clone: At one boundary the junction diverges from the germline segment, which might be a read error. CDR3 sequence reads: CSSSTKAGGNQETQYF. The DNA of the CDR3 is TGTTCCAGCAGCACCAAAGCAGGGGGCAACCAAGAGACCCAGTACTTC. V and J are TRBV7-9 and TRBJ2-5; 8 positions agree with TRBD1. Germline CDR1 is SEHNR and CDR2 is FQNEAQ (reference sequence). The CDR3 extends over 16 amino acids.

The rearrangement uses TRBV5-4 and TRBJ1-5; 7 bases agree with TRBD1. The V gene end was trimmed by 4 bases and the J gene end by 4 bases; junction bases not matched to a gene: 2. The V gene's germline CDR1 is SGHNT and CDR2 YYREEE (reference sequence). This CDR3 is 13 amino acids long. The CDR3 sequence is CASSTQGNQPQHF. In DNA, the CDR3 is TGTGCCAGCAGCACACAGGGGAATCAGCCCCAGCATTTT.